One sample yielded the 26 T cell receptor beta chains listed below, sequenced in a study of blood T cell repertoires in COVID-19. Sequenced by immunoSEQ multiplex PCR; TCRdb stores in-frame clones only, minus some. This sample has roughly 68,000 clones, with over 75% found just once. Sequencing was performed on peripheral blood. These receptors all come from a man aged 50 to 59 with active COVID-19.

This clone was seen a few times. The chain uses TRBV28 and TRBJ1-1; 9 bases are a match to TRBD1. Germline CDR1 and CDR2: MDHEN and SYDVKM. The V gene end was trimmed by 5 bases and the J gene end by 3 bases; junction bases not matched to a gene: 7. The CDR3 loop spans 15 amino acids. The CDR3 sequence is CASSTGGAGDTEAFF. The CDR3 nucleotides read TGTGCCAGCAGTACAGGGGGCGCGGGGGACACTGAAGCTTTCTTT. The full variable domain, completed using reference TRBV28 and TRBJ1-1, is DVKVTQSSRYLVKRTGEKVFLECVQDMDHENMFWYRQDPGLGLRLIYFSYDVKMKEKGDIPEGYSVSREKKERFSLILESASTNQTSMYLCASSTGGAGDTEAFFGQGTRLTVV.

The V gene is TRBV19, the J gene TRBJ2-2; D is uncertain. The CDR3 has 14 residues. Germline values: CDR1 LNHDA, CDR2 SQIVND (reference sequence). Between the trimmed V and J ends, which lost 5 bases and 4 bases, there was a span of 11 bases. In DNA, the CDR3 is TGTGCCAGTAGTGTCGGTCCCCTCACCGGGGAGCTGTTTTTT. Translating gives CASSVGPLTGELFF.

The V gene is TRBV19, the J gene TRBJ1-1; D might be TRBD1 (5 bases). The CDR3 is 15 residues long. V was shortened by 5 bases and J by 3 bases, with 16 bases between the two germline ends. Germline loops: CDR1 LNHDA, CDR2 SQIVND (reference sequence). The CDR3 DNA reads TGTGCCAGTAGTTCGCCGACCGGGGGGTACACTGAAGCTTTCTTT. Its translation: CASSSPTGGYTEAFF.

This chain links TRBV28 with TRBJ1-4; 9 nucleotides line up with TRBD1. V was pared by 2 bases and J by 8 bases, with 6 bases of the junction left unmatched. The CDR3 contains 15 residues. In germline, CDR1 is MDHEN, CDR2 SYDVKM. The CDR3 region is CASSLGGQGREKLFF. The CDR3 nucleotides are TGTGCCAGCAGTTTAGGGGGACAGGGCAGGGAAAAACTGTTTTTT.

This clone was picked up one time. The DNA of the CDR3 is TGTGCCAGTAGGACGGACAGGGGTCGAAACACTGAAGCTTTCTTT. Amino acids: CASRTDRGRNTEAFF. This sequence joins TRBV19 and TRBJ1-1; TRBD1 matches at 9 bases. CDR3 size: 15 residues. V dropped 6 bases and J dropped 2; count of bases not matched to a gene: 7. Per the germline V gene, CDR1 is LNHDA and CDR2 is SQIVND (reference sequence).

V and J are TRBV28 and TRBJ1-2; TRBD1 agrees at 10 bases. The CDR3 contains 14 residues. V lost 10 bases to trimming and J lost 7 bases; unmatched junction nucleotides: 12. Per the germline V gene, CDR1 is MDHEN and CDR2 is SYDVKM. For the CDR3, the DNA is TGTGCCACCCTCCCTCCGGGACAGGGGTCTGGCTACACCTTC. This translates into CATLPPGQGSGYTF.

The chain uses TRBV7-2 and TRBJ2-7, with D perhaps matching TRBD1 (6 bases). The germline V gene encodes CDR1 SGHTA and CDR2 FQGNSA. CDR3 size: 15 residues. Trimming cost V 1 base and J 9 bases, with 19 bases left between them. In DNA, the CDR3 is TGTGCCAGCAGCTTAGTAGGGGCGACGAGGGGGAGGCAGTACTTC. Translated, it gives CASSLVGATRGRQYF.

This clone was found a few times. CDR3 sequence (DNA): TGTGCCAGCAGTTTAAGGACAGGGCTCGAGCAGTACTTC. This sequence encodes CASSLRTGLEQYF. The chain uses TRBV27 and TRBJ2-7; TRBD1 agrees at 8 bases. The V and J ends lost 2 bases and 6 bases, in that order; junction bases with no gene match: 3. From germline, CDR1 is MNHEY and CDR2 SMNVEV (reference sequence). CDR3 length: 13 residues.

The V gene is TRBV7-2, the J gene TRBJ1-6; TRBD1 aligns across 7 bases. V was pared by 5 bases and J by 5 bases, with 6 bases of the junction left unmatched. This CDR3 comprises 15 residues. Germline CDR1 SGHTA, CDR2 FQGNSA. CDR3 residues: CASSGWDSNNSPLHF. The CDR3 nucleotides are TGTGCCAGCAGCGGATGGGACAGCAATAATTCACCCCTCCACTTT.

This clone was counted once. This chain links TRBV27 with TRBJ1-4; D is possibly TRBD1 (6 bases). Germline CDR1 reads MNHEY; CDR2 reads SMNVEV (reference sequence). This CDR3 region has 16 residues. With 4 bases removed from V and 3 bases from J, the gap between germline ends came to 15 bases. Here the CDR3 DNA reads TGTGCCAGCAGTTCGAGGGGGTTTGCGGCTAATGAAAAACTGTTTTTT. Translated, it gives CASSSRGFAANEKLFF.

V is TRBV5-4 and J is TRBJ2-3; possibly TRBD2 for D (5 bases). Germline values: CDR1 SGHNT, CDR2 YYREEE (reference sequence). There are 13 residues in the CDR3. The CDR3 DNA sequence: TGTGTCGGGCGGGTTGGGGGCACAGATACGCAGTATTTT. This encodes CVGRVGGTDTQYF. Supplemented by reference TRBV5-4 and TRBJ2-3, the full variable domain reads ETGVTQSPTHLIKTRGQQVTLRCSSQSGHNTVSWYQQALGQGPQFIFQYYREEENGRGNFPPRFSGLQFPNYSSELNVNALELDDSALYLCVGRVGGTDTQYFGPGTRLTVL.

CDR3 nucleotides: TGTGCCAGCAAGGGCCGACAGGGTTTCTACGAGCAGTACTTC. Amino acids: CASKGRQGFYEQYF. The V gene is TRBV28, the J gene TRBJ2-7; 7 bases are shared with TRBD1. The CDR3 covers 14 residues. Germline CDR1 reads MDHEN; CDR2 reads SYDVKM. Trimming cost V 7 bases and J 3 bases; bases outside gene matches: 9.

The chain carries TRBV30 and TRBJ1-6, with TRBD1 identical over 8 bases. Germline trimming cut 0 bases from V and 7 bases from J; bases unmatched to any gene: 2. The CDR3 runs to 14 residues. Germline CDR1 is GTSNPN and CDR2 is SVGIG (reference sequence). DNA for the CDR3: TGTGCCTGGAGTGTACAGGGGGGAAATTCACCCCTCCACTTT. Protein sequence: CAWSVQGGNSPLHF.

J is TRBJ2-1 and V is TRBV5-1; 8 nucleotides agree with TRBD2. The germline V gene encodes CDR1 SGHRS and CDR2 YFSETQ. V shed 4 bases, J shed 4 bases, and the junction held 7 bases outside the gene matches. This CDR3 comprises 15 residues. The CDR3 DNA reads TGCGCCAGCAGCGATATTAGCGGGGTTTACAATGAGCAGTTCTTC. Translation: CASSDISGVYNEQFF.

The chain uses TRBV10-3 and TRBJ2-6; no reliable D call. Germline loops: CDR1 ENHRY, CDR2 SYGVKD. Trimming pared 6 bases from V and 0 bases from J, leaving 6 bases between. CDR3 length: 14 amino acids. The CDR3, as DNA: TGTGCCATCAGCAACAGCTCTGGGGCCAACGTCCTGACTTTC. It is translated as CAISNSSGANVLTF.

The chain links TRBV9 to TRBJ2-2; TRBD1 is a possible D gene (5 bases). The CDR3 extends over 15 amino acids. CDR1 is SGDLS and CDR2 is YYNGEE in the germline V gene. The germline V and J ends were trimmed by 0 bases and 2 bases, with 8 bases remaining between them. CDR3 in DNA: TGTGCCAGCAGCGTAGACAGGACAAACACCGGGGAGCTGTTTTTT. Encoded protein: CASSVDRTNTGELFF.

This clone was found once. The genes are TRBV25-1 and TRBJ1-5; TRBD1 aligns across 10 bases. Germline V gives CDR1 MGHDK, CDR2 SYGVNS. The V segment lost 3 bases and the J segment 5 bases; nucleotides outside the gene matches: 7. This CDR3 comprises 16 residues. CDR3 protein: CASSDARQGAYQPQHF. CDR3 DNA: TGTGCCAGCAGTGACGCCAGACAGGGGGCATATCAGCCCCAGCATTTT.

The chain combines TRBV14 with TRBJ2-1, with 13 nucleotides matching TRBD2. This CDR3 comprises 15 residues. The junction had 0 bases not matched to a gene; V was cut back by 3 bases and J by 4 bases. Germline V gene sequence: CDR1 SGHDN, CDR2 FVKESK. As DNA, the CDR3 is TGTGCCAGCAGCCAGGGACTAGCGGGGTACAATGAGCAGTTCTTC. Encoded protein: CASSQGLAGYNEQFF.

CDR3 protein: CASSQGQGETHGYTF. The CDR3, as DNA: TGTGCCAGCAGCCAAGGACAGGGGGAAACTCATGGCTACACCTTC. V and J are TRBV7-3 and TRBJ1-2, with TRBD1 identical over 10 bases. Germline assignment: CDR1 SGHTA and CDR2 FQGTGA. This CDR3 region has 15 residues. V shed 5 bases, J shed 6 bases, and the junction held 9 bases outside the gene matches.

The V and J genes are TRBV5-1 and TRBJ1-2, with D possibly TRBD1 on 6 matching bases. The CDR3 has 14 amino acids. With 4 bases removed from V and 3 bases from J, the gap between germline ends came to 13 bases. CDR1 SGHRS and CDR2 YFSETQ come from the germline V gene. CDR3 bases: TGCGCCAGCAGCCCAAACTCAGGGGACTATGGCTACACCTTC. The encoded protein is CASSPNSGDYGYTF.

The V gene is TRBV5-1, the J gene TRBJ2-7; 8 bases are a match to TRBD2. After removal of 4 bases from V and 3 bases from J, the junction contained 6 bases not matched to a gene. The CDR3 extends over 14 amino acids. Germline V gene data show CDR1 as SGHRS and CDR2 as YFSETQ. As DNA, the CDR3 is TGCGCCAGCAGCCCATCCGGGACTAGCTACGAGCAGTACTTC. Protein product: CASSPSGTSYEQYF.

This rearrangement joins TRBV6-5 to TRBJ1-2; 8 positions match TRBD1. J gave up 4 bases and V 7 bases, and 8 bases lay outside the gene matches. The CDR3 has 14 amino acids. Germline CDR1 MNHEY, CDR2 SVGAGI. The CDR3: CASTPGQGGYGYTF. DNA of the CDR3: TGTGCCAGCACCCCCGGACAGGGAGGCTATGGCTACACCTTC.

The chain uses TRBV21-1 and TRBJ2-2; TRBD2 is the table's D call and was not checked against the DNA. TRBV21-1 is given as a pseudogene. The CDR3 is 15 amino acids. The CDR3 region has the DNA TGTGCCAGCAGCTTGAGGGCGACAACCACCGGGGAGCTGTTTTTT. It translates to CASSLRATTTGELFF.

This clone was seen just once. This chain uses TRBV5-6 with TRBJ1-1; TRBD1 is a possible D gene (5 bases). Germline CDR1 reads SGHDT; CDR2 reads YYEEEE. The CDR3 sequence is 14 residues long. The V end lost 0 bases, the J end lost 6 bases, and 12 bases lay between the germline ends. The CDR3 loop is CASSLVSRDSEAFF. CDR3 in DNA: TGTGCCAGCAGCTTGGTCTCCCGGGACTCTGAAGCTTTCTTT.

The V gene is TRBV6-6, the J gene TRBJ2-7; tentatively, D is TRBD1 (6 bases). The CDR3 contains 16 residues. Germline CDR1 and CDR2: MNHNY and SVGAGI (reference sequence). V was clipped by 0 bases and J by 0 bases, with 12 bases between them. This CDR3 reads CASSYSPRDNSYEQYF. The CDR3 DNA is TGTGCCAGCAGTTACTCACCCCGGGACAACTCCTACGAGCAGTACTTC.

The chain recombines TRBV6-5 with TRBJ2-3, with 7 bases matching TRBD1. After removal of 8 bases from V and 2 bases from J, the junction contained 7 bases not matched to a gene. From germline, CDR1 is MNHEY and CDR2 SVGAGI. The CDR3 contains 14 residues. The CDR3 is CASRRDSLTDTQYF. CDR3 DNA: TGTGCCAGCCGACGGGACAGCCTCACAGATACGCAGTATTTT.